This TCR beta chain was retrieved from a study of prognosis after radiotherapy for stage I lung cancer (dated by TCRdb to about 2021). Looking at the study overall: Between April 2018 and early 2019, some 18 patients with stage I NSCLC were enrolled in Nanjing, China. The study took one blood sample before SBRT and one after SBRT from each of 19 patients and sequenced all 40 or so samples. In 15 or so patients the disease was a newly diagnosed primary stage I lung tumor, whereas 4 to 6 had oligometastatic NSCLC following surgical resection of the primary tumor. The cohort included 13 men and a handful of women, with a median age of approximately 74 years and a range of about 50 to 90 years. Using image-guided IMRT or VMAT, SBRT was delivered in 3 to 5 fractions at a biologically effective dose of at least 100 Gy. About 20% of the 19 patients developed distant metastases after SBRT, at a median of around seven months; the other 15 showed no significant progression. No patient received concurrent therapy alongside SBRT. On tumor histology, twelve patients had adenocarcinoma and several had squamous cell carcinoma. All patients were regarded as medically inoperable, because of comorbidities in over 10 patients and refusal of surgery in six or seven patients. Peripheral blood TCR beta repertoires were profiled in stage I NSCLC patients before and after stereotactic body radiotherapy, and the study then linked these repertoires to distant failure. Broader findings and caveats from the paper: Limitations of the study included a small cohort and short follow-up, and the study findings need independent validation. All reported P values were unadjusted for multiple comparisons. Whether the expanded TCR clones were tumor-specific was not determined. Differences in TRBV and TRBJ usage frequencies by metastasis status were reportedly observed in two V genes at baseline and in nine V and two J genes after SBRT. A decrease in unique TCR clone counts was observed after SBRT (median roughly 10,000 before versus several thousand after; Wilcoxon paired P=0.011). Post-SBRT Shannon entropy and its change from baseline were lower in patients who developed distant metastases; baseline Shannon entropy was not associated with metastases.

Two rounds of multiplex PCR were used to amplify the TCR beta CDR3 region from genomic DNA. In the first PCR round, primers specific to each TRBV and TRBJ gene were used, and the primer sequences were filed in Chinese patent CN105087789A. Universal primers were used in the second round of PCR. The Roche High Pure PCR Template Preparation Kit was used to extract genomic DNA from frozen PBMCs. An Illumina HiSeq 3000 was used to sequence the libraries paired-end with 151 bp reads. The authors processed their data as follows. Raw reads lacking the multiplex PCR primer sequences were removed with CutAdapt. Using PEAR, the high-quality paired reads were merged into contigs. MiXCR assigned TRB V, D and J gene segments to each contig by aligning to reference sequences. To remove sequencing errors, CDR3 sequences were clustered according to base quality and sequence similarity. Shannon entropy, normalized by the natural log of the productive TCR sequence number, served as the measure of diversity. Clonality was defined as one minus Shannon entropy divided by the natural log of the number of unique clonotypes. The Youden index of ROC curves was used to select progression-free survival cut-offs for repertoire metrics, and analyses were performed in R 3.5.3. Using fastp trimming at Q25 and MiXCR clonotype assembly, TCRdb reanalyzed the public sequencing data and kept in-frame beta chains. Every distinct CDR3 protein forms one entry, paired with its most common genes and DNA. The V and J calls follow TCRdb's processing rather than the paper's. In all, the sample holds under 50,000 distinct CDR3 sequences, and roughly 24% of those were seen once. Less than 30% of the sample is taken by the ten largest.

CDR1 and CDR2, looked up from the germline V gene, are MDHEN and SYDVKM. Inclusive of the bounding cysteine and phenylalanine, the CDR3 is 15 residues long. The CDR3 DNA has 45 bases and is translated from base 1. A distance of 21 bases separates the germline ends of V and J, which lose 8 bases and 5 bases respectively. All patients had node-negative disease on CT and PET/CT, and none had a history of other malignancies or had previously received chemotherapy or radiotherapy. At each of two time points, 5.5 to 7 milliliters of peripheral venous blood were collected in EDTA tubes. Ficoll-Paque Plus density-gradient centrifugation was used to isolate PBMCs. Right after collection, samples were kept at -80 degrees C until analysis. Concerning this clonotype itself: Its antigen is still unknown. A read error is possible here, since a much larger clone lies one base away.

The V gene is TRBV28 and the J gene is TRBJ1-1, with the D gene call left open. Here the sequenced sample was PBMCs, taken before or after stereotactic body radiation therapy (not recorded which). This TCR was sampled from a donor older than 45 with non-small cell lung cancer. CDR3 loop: CASLGRERVRTEAFF. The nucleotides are TGTGCCAGCCTCGGACGAGAACGAGTGCGGACTGAAGCTTTCTTT.